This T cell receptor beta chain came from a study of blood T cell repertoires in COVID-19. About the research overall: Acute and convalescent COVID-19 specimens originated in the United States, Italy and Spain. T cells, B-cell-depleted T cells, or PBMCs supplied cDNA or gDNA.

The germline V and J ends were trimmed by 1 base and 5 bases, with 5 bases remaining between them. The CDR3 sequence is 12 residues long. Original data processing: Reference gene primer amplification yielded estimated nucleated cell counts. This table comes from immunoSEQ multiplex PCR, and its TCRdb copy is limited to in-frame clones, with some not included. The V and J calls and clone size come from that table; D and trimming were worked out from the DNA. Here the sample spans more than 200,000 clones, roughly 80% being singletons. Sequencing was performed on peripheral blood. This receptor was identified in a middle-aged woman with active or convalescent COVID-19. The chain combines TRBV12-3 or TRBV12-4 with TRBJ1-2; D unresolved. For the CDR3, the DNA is TGTGCCAGCAGTTTAGAGCGGTATGGCTACACCTTC. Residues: CASSLERYGYTF.